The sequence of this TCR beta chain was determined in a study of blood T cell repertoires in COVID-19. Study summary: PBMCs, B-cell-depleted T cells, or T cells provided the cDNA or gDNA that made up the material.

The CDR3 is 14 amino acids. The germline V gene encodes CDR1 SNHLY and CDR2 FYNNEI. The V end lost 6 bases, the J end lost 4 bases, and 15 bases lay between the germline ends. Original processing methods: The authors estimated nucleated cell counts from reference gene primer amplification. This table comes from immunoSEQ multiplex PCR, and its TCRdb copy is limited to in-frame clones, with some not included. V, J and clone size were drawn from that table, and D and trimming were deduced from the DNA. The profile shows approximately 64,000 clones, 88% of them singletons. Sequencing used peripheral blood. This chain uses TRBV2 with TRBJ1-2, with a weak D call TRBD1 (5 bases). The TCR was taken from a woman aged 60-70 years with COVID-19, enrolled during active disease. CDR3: CASSLSGGPYGYTF. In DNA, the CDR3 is TGTGCCAGCAGCCTATCCGGGGGTCCCTATGGCTACACCTTC.